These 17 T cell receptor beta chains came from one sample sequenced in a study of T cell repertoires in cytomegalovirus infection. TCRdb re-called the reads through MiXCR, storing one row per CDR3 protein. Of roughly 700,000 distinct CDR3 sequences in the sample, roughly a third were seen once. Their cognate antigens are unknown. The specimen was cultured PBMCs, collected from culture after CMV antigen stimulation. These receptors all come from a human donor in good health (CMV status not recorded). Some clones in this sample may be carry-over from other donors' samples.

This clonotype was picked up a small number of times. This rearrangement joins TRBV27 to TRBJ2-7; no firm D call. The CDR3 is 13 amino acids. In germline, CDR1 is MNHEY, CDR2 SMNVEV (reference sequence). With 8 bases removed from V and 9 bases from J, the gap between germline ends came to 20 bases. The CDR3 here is CASSPRWLAGQYF. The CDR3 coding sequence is TGTGCCAGCTCCCCAAGATGGTTAGCCGGGCAGTACTTC.

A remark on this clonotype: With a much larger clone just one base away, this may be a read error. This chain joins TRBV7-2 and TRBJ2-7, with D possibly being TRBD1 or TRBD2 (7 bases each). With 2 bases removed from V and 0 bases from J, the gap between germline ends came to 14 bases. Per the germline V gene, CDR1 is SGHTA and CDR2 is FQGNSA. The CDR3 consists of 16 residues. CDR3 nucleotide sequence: TGTGCCAGCAGCTTATCAGGGGGGGGAAACTCCTACGAGCAGTACTTC. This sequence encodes CASSLSGGGNSYEQYF.

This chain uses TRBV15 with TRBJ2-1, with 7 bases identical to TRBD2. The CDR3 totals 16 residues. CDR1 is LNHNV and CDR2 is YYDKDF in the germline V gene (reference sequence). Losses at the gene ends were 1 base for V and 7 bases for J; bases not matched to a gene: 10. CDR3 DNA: TGTGCCACCAGCAGAGCAAGGACTAGTTTGGATAATGAGCAGTTCTTC. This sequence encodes CATSRARTSLDNEQFF. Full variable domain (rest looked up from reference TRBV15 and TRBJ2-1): DAMVIQNPRYQVTQFGKPVTLSCSQTLNHNVMYWYQQKSSQAPKLLFHYYDKDFNNEADTPDNFQSRRPNTSFCFLDIRSPGLGDTAMYLCATSRARTSLDNEQFFGPGTRLTVL.

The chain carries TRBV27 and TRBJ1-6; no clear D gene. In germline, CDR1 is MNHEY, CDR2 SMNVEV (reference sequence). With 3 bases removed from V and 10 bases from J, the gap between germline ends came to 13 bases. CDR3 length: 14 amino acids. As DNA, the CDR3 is TGTGCCAGCAGTTTTCGAGAGAGCTCATCACCCCTCCACTTT. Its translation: CASSFRESSSPLHF.

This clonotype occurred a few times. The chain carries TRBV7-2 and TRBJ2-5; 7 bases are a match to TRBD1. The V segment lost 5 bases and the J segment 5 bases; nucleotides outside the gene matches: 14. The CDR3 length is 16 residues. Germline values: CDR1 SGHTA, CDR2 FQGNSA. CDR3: CASSGDRVRALETQYF. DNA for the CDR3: TGTGCCAGCAGCGGAGACAGGGTCCGCGCTCTCGAGACCCAGTACTTC.

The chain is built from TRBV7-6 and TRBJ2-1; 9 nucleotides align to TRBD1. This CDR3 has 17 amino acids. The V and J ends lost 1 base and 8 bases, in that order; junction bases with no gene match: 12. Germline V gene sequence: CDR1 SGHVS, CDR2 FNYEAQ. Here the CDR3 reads CASSLEPPGQGWYEQFF. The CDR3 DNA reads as TGTGCCAGCAGCTTAGAGCCACCGGGACAGGGATGGTATGAGCAGTTCTTC.

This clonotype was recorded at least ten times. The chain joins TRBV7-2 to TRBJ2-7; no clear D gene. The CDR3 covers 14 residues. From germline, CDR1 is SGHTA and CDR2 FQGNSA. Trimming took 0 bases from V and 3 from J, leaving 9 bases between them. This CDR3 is CASSLAAIGYEQYF. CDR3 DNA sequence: TGTGCCAGCAGCTTAGCGGCTATCGGCTACGAGCAGTACTTC.

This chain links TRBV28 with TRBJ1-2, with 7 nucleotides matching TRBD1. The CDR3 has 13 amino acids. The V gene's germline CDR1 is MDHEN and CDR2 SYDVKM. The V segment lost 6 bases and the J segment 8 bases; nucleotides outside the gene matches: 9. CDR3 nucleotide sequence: TGTGCCAGCAGCCTGACAGGGATAAAAGGCTACACCTTC. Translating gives CASSLTGIKGYTF.

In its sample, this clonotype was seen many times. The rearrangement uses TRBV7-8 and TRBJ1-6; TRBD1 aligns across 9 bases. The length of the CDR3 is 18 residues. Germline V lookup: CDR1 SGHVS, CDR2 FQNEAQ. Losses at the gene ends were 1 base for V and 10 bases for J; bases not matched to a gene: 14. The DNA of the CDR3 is TGTGCCAGCAGCTTAGGGTTCTCGGGACAGGGTGTAGACTCACCCCTCCACTTT. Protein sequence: CASSLGFSGQGVDSPLHF.

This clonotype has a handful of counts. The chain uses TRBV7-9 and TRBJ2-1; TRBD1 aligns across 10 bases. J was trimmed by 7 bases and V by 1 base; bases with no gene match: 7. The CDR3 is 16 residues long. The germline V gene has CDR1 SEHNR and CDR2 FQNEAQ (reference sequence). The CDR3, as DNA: TGTGCCAGCAGCTTAGTCCCGGGACAGGGGCTTAATGAGCAGTTCTTC. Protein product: CASSLVPGQGLNEQFF.

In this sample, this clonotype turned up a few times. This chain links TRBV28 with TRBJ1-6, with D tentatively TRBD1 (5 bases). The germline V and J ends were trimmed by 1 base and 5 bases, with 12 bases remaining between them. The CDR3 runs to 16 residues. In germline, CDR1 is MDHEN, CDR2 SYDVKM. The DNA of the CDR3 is TGTGCCAGCAGTTTATACTATGGGGGGAATAATTCACCCCTCCACTTT. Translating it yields CASSLYYGGNNSPLHF.

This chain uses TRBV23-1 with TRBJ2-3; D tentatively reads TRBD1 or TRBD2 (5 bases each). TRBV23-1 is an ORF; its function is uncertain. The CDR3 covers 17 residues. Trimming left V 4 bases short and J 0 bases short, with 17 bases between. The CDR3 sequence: CASSRGTPGKSTDTQYF. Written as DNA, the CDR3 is TGCGCCAGCAGTCGTGGGACCCCAGGGAAAAGCACAGATACGCAGTATTTT.

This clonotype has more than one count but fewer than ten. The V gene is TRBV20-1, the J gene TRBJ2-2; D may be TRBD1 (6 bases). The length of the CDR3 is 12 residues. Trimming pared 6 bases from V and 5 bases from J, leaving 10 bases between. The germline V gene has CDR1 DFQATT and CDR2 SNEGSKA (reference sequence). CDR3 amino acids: CSALQGTGELFF. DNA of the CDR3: TGCAGTGCCCTACAGGGAACCGGGGAGCTGTTTTTT.

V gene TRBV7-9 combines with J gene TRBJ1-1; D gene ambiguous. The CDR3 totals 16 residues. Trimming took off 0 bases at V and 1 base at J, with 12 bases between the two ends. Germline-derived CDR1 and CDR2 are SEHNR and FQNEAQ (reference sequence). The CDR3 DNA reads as TGTGCCAGCAGCTTAGCTCCGGGTTGGGGGAACACTGAAGCTTTCTTT. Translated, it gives CASSLAPGWGNTEAFF.

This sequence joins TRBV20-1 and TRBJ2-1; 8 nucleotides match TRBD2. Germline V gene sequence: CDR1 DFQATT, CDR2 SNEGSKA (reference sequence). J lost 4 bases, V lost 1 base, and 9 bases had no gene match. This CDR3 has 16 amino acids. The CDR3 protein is CSARAPGTSRYNEQFF. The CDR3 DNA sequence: TGCAGTGCTAGAGCCCCCGGGACTAGTCGGTACAATGAGCAGTTCTTC.

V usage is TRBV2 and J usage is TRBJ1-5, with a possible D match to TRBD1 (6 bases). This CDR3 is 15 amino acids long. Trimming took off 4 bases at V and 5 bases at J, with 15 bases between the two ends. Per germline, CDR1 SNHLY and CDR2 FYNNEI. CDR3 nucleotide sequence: TGTGCCAGCAGTGCTAGACAGGCGGAGGATCAGCCCCAGCATTTT. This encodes CASSARQAEDQPQHF.

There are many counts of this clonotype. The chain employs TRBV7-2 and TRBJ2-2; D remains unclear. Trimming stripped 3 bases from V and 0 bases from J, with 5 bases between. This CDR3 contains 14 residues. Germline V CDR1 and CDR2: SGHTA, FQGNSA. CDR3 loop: CASSFGPNTGELFF. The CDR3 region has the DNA TGTGCCAGCAGCTTCGGCCCGAACACCGGGGAGCTGTTTTTT. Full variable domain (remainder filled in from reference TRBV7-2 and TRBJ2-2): GAGVSQSPSNKVTEKGKDVELRCDPISGHTALYWYRQSLGQGLEFLIYFQGNSAPDKSGLPSDRFSAERTGGSVSTLTIQRTQQEDSAVYLCASSFGPNTGELFFGEGSRLTVL.